These 10 T cell receptor beta chains were sequenced from one sample in a study of blood T cell repertoires in COVID-19. Here immunoSEQ multiplex PCR was the method, and the copy in TCRdb shows in-frame clones only, minus some. The table lists approximately 280,000 clones, roughly 85% of them singletons. The sequencing sample was made of peripheral blood. The receptor set was obtained from a man over 45 with active or convalescent COVID-19.

J is TRBJ2-3 and V is TRBV5-1; 8 bases are a match to TRBD1. This CDR3 spans 17 amino acids. V trimming: 8 bases; J trimming: 1 base; junction bases outside the gene matches: 15. From germline, CDR1 is SGHRS and CDR2 YFSETQ. The CDR3 nucleotides read TGCGCCAGTCGATCAGGGGGCCGGTTTTTTGGCACAGATACGCAGTATTTT. Residues: CASRSGGRFFGTDTQYF.

This chain connects TRBV29-1 to TRBJ2-3, with 10 bases aligning to TRBD2. The CDR3 loop spans 14 amino acids. Trimming at V came to 6 bases and at J to 3 bases, leaving 6 bases not matched to a gene. The germline gives CDR1 SQVTM, CDR2 ANQGSEA. The DNA of the CDR3 is TGCAGCGTAGGCCCTAGCGGGAGAACAGATACGCAGTATTTT. This encodes CSVGPSGRTDTQYF.

The rearrangement joins TRBV6-5 to TRBJ1-5; 8 positions match TRBD1. With V trimmed by 0 bases and J by 5 bases, 6 bases remained unmatched. Germline CDR1 MNHEY, CDR2 SVGAGI. The CDR3 contains 16 residues. CDR3 DNA: TGTGCCAGCAGTTACTCGACAGGGGCCCGATATCAGCCCCAGCATTTT. As protein: CASSYSTGARYQPQHF.

The rearrangement links TRBV27 to TRBJ2-7; the D is unclear. Trimming left V 2 bases short and J 6 bases short, with 20 bases between. The CDR3 covers 16 residues. The germline gives CDR1 MNHEY, CDR2 SMNVEV (reference sequence). Here the CDR3 reads CASSLESMGRFGEQYF. CDR3 DNA: TGTGCCAGCAGTTTAGAGTCGATGGGCAGGTTCGGCGAGCAGTACTTC.

J is TRBJ2-7 and V is TRBV15; D is undetermined. CDR1 and CDR2 (germline): LNHNV, YYDKDF (reference sequence). V lost 2 bases to trimming and J lost 0 bases, with 8 bases between them. CDR3 length equals 14 residues. The CDR3 loop reads CATSRTRSSYEQYF. In nucleotides, the CDR3 is TGTGCCACCAGCAGAACAAGGAGCTCCTACGAGCAGTACTTC.

The rearrangement links TRBV11-2 to TRBJ2-2, with D maybe TRBD2 (7 bases). There are 15 residues in the CDR3. V lost 10 bases and J 0 bases, leaving 15 bases between the germline ends. From germline, CDR1 is SGHAT and CDR2 FQNNGV. In nucleotides, the CDR3 is TGTGCCACCCGGTGGGGGGGCGCGAACACCGGGGAGCTGTTTTTT. Its translation is CATRWGGANTGELFF. Full variable domain (missing parts from reference TRBV11-2 and TRBJ2-2): EAGVAQSPRYKIIEKRQSVAFWCNPISGHATLYWYQQILGQGPKLLIQFQNNGVVDDSQLPKDRFSAERLKGVDSTLKIQPAKLEDSAVYLCATRWGGANTGELFFGEGSRLTVL.

The V and J genes are TRBV9 and TRBJ2-7; 7 nucleotides align to TRBD2. The CDR3 contains 14 residues. Looked up from germline, CDR1 is SGDLS and CDR2 is YYNGEE. Trimming cost V 2 bases and J 2 bases; bases outside gene matches: 4. The DNA of the CDR3 is TGTGCCAGCAGCGTTGATAGCGGGCCCTACGAGCAGTACTTC. The encoded protein is CASSVDSGPYEQYF.

CDR3 nucleotide sequence: TGTGCCAGCTTGGCCCTGGGAGGCTCCTACGAGCAGTACTTC. This gives the protein CASLALGGSYEQYF. This sequence joins TRBV19 and TRBJ2-7, with D tentatively TRBD2 (6 bases). The CDR3 covers 14 residues. CDR1 LNHDA and CDR2 SQIVND come from the germline V gene (reference sequence). Trimming took off 9 bases at V and 0 bases at J, with 15 bases between the two ends.

V and J are TRBV24-1 and TRBJ2-1; a weak D match, TRBD1 (6 bases). This CDR3 has 14 residues. V lost 6 bases and J lost 4, with 12 bases in between. The V gene's germline CDR1 is KGHDR and CDR2 SFDVKD. CDR3 DNA sequence: TGTGCCACCAGTACGGGGACACCGTACAATGAGCAGTTCTTC. It is translated as CATSTGTPYNEQFF.

CDR3 nucleotides: TGTGCCAGTAAAGCGACAGGGGGCGCGGGATCCTTCTACGAGCAGTACTTC. This codes for CASKATGGAGSFYEQYF. V usage is TRBV19 and J usage is TRBJ2-7, with TRBD1 identical over 10 bases. The CDR3 spans 17 residues. The ends lost 7 bases at V and 3 bases at J; junction bases unmatched: 15. Germline CDR1 is LNHDA and CDR2 is SQIVND (reference sequence).